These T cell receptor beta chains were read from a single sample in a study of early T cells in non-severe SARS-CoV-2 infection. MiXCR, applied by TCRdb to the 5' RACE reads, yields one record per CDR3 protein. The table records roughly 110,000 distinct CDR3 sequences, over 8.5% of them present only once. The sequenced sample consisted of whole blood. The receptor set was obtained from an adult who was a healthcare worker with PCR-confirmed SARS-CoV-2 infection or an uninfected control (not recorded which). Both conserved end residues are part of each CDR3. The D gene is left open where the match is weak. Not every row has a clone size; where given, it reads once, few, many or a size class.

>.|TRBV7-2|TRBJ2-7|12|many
CASSFSRHEQYF
TGTGCCAGCAGCTTTTCCCGGCACGAGCAGTACTTC
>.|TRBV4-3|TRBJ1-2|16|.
CASSQERATGMYGYTF
TGCGCCAGCAGCCAAGAAAGGGCTACCGGCATGTATGGCTACACCTTC
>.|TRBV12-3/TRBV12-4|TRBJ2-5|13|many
CASSRVYQETQYF
TGTGCCAGCAGTCGAGTGTACCAAGAGACCCAGTACTTC
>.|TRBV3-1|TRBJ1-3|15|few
CASSRSGVSGNTIYF
TGTGCCAGCAGCCGTTCGGGGGTCTCTGGAAACACCATATATTTT
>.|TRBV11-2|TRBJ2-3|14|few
CASSLSRRADTQYF
TGTGCCAGCAGCTTATCCCGGCGTGCAGATACGCAGTATTTT
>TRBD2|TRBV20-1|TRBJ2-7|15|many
CSALGPSGFPYEQYF
TGCAGTGCTTTGGGACCTAGCGGGTTCCCCTACGAGCAGTACTTC
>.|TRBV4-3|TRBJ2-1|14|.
CASSQEEGYNEQFF
TGCGCCAGCAGCCAAGAAGAAGGATACAATGAGCAGTTCTTC
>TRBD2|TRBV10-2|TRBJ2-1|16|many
CASRLTSGASYNEQFF
TGCGCCAGCAGGCTGACTAGCGGGGCCTCCTACAATGAGCAGTTCTTC
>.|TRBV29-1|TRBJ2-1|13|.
CSVLRNSYNEQFF
TGCAGCGTTCTCAGGAACTCCTACAATGAGCAGTTCTTC
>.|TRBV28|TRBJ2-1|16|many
CASNTGELAGRNEQFF
TGTGCCAGCAACACAGGGGAGTTAGCGGGAAGGAATGAGCAGTTCTTC
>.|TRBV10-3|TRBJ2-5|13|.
CAIRRGDEETQYF
TGTGCCATCAGGCGGGGAGATGAGGAGACCCAGTACTTC
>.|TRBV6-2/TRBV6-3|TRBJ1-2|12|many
CASSSQGYGYTF
TGTGCCAGCAGTTCGCAGGGATATGGCTACACCTTC
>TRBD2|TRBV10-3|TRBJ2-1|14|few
CAISAGLADNEQFF
TGTGCCATCAGCGCGGGACTAGCGGACAATGAGCAGTTCTTC
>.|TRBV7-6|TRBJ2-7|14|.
CASSPGGHYYEQYF
TGTGCCAGCAGCCCAGGAGGGCACTACTACGAGCAGTACTTC
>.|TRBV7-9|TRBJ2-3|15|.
CASSLWSSGTDTQYF
TGTGCCAGCAGCTTATGGTCTAGCGGCACAGATACGCAGTATTTT
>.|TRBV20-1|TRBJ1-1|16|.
CSASIPYLDSNTEAFF
TGCAGTGCTAGTATCCCCTACCTTGATTCGAACACTGAAGCTTTCTTT
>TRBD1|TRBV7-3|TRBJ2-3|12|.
CASSFDRGPQYF
TGTGCCAGCAGCTTCGACAGGGGGCCGCAGTATTTT
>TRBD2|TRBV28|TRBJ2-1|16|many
CANSRTSGISYNEQFF
TGTGCCAACAGTCGTACTAGCGGGATCTCCTACAATGAGCAGTTCTTC
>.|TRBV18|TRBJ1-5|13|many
CASSWGSNQPQHF
TGTGCCAGCTCATGGGGAAGCAATCAGCCCCAGCATTTT
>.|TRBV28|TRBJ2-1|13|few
CASSPTTNNEQFF
TGTGCCAGCAGTCCGACGACGAACAATGAGCAGTTCTTC
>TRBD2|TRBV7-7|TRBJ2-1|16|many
CASSFQRSGRTNEQFF
TGTGCCAGCAGCTTCCAAAGAAGCGGGAGAACGAATGAGCAGTTCTTC
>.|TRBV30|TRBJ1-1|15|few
CAWRQGVWGNTEAFF
TGTGCCTGGAGGCAGGGTGTGTGGGGAAACACTGAAGCTTTCTTT
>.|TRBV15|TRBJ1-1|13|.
CATSRAAGTEAFF
TGTGCCACCAGCAGAGCGGCGGGCACTGAAGCTTTCTTT
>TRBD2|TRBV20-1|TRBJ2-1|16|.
CSTGVGTSGTYNEQFF
TGCAGTACTGGGGTGGGAACTAGCGGAACCTACAATGAGCAGTTCTTC
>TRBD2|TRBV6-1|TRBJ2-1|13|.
CASSEREHNEQFF
TGTGCCAGCAGTGAGCGGGAGCACAATGAGCAGTTCTTC
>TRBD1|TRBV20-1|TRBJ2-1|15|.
CSALVQGARSNEQFF
TGCAGTGCTCTTGTCCAGGGGGCTCGATCGAATGAGCAGTTCTTC
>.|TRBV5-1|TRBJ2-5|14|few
CASSLVPAEETQYF
TGCGCCAGCAGCTTGGTTCCAGCGGAAGAGACCCAGTACTTC
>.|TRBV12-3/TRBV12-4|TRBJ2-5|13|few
CASSSDEGETQYF
TGTGCCAGCAGTTCGGACGAGGGGGAGACCCAGTACTTC
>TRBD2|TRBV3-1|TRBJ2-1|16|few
CASSRAGGRSYNEQFF
TGTGCCAGCAGTCGTGCTGGCGGGAGAAGCTACAATGAGCAGTTCTTC
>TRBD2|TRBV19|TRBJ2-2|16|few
CASSPGLAGNTGELFF
TGTGCCAGTAGCCCAGGGCTAGCGGGGAACACCGGGGAGCTGTTTTTT
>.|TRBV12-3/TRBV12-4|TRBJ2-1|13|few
CASSPQIYNEQFF
TGTGCCAGCAGCCCCCAGATCTACAATGAGCAGTTCTTC
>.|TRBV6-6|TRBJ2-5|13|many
CASSYWRGETQYF
TGTGCCAGCAGTTATTGGAGGGGAGAGACCCAGTACTTC
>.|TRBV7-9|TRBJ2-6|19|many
CASSPNSGVVRSGANVLTF
TGTGCCAGCAGCCCCAATTCGGGGGTGGTCCGCTCTGGGGCCAACGTCCTGACTTTC
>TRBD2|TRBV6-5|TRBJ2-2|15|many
CASSYGLAGGGELFF
TGTGCCAGCAGTTACGGACTAGCGGGAGGCGGGGAGCTGTTTTTT
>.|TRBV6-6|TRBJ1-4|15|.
CASSLRGSLNEKLFF
TGTGCCAGCAGTCTCCGGGGGTCCCTTAATGAAAAACTGTTTTTT
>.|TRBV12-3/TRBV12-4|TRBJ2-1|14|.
CASSHGSSYNEQFF
TGTGCCAGCAGCCATGGGAGCTCCTACAATGAGCAGTTCTTC
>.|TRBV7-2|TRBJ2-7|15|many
CASSLALGTTGEQYF
TGTGCCAGCAGCTTAGCGCTCGGTACCACGGGGGAGCAGTACTTC
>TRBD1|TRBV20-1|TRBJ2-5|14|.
CSGGRGTPQETQYF
TGCAGTGGGGGCAGGGGGACACCTCAAGAGACCCAGTACTTC
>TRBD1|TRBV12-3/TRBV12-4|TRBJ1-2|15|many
CASSPATGRPYGYTF
TGTGCCAGCAGTCCAGCGACAGGGCGACCGTATGGCTACACCTTC
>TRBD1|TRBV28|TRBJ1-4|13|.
CASSRGLGEKLFF
TGTGCCAGCAGCAGGGGGCTTGGTGAAAAACTGTTTTTT
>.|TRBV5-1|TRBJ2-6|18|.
CASSLEGRVTLGANVLTF
TGCGCCAGCAGCTTGGAGGGCAGGGTTACTCTTGGGGCCAACGTCCTGACTTTC
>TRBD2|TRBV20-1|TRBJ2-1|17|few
CSARVPPPGGSRNEQFF
TGCAGTGCTAGAGTTCCCCCGCCGGGGGGGTCTCGGAATGAGCAGTTCTTC
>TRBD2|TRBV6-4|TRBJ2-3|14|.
CASSDSAGGDTQYF
TGTGCCAGCAGTGACTCAGCGGGAGGCGATACGCAGTATTTT
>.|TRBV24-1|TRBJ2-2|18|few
CATSDSSRTASNTGELFF
TGTGCCACCAGTGATTCTAGTCGGACAGCCTCGAACACCGGGGAGCTGTTTTTT
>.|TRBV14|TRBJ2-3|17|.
CASSQVASGWHPDTQYF
TGTGCCAGCAGCCAAGTTGCGTCAGGGTGGCATCCAGATACGCAGTATTTT
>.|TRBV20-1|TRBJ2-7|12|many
CSANRGSYEQYF
TGCAGTGCTAACCGCGGATCCTACGAGCAGTACTTC
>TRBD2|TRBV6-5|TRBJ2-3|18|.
CASRSRGLADPDTDTQYF
TGTGCCAGCAGATCCCGGGGACTAGCGGACCCCGACACAGATACGCAGTATTTT
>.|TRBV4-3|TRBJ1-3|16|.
CASSQITASSGNTIYF
TGCGCCAGCAGCCAAATTACGGCCTCCTCTGGAAACACCATATATTTT